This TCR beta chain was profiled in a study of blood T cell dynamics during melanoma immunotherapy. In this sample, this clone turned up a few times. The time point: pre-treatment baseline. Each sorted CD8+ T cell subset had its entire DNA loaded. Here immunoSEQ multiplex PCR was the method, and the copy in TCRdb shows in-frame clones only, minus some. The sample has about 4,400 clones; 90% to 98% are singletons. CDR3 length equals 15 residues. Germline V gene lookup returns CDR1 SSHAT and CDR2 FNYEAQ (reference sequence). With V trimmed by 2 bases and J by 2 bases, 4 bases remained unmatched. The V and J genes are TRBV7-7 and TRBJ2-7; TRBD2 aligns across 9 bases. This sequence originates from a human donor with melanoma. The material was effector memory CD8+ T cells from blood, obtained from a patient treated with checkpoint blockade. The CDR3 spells CASSLQREETYEQYF. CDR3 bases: TGTGCCAGCAGCTTACAGCGGGAGGAAACCTACGAGCAGTACTTC.